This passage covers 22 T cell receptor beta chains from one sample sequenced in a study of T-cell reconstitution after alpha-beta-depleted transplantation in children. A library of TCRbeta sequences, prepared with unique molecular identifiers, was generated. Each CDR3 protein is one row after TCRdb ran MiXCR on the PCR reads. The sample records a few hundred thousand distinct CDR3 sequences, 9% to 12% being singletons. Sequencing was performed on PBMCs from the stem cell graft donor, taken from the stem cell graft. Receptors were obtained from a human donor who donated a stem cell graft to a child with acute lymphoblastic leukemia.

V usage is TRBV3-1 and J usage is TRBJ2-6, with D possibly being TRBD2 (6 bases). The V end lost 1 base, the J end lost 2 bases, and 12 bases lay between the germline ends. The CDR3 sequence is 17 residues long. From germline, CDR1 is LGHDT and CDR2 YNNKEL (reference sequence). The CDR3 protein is CASSQVRGGAGANVLTF. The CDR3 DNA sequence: TGTGCCAGCAGCCAAGTGCGGGGCGGGGCTGGGGCCAACGTCCTGACTTTC.

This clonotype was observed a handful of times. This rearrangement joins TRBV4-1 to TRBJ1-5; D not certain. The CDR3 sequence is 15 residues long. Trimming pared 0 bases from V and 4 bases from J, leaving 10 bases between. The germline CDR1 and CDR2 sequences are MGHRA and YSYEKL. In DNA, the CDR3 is TGCGCCAGCAGCCAAGAGGATCAGCTAAATCAGCCCCAGCATTTT. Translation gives CASSQEDQLNQPQHF.

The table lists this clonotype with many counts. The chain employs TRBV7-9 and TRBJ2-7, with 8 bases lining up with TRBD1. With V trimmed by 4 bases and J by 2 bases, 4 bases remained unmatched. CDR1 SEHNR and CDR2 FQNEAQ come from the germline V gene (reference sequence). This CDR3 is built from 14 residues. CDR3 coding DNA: TGTGCCAGCAGCTCGGACAGGGAAACCTACGAGCAGTACTTC. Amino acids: CASSSDRETYEQYF.

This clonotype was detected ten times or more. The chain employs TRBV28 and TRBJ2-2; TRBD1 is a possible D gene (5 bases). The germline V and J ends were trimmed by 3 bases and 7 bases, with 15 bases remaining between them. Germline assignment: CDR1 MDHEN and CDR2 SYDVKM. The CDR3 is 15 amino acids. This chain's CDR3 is CASSFIREVGGELFF. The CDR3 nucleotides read TGTGCCAGCAGTTTTATCAGGGAAGTGGGCGGGGAGCTGTTTTTT.

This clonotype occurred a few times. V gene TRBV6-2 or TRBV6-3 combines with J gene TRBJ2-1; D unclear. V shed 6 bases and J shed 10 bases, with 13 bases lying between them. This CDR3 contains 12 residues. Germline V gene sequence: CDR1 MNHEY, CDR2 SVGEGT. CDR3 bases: TGTGCCAGCAGCCGCCTCGACCAGGAGCAGTTCTTC. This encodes CASSRLDQEQFF.

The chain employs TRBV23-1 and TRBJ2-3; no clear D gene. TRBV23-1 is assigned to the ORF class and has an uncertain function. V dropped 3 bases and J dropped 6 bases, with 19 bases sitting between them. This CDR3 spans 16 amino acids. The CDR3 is CASSHNGPNLLDTQYF. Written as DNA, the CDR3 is TGCGCCAGCAGTCATAACGGACCTAACCTTCTCGATACGCAGTATTTT.

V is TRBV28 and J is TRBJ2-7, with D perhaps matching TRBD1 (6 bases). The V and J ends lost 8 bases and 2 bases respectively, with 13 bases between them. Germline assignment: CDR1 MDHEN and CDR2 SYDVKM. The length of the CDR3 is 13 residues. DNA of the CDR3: TGTGCCAGCGGTAGACAGGTTACCTACGAGCAGTACTTC. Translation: CASGRQVTYEQYF.

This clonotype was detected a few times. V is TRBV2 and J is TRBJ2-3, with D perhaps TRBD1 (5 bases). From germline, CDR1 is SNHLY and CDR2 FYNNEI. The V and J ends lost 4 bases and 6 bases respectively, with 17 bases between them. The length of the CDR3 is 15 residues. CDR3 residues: CASSVEPRESDTQYF. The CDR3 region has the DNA TGTGCCAGCAGTGTAGAGCCCAGGGAATCCGATACGCAGTATTTT.

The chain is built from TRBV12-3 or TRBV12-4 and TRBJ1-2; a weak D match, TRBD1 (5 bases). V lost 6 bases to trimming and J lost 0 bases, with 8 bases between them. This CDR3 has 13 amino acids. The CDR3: CASRGGANYGYTF. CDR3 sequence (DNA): TGTGCCAGCAGGGGGGGAGCTAACTATGGCTACACCTTC.

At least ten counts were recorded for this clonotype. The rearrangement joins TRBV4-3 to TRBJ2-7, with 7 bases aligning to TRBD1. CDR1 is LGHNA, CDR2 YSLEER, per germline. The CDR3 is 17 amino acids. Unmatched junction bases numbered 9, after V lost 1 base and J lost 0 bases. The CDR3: CASSQGTPGDSSYEQYF. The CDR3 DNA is TGCGCCAGCAGCCAAGGCACCCCTGGGGACAGCTCCTACGAGCAGTACTTC.

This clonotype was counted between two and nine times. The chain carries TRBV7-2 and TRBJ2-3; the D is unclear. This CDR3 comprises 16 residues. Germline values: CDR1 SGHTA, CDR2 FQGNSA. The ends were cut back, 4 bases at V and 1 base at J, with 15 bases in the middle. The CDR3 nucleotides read TGTGCCAGCAGCTCTGTGGCGGAAGACGGCACAGATACGCAGTATTTT. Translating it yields CASSSVAEDGTDTQYF.

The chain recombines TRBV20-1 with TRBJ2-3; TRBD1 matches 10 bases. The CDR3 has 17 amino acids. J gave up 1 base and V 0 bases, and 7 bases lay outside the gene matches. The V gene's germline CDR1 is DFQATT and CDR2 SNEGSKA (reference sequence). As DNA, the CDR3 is TGCAGTGCTAGAGACCGGACAGGGGGAGGGGGCACAGATACGCAGTATTTT. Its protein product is CSARDRTGGGGTDTQYF.

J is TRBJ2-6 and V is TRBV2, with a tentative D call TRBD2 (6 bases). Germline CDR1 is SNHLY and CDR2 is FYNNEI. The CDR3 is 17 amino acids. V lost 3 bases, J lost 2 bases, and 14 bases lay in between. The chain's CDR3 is CASSEGRPQAGANVLTF. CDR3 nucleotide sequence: TGTGCCAGCAGTGAGGGGAGGCCCCAAGCTGGGGCCAACGTCCTGACTTTC. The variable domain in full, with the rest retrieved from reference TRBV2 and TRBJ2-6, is EPEVTQTPSHQVTQMGQEVILRCVPISNHLYFYWYRQILGQKVEFLVSFYNNEISEKSEIFDDQFSVERPDGSNFTLKIRSTKLEDSAMYFCASSEGRPQAGANVLTFGAGSRLTVL.

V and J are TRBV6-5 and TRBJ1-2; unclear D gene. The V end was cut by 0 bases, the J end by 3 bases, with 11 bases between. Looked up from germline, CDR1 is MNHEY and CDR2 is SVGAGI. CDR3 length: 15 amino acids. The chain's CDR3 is CASSYSGRAHYGYTF. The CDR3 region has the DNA TGTGCCAGCAGTTACTCGGGAAGGGCTCACTATGGCTACACCTTC.

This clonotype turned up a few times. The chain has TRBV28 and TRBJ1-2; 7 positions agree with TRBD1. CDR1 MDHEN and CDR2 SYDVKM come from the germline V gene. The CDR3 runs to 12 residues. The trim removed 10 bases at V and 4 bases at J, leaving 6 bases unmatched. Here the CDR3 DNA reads TGTGCCACCTCCCGGACAGGCTATGGCTACACCTTC. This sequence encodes CATSRTGYGYTF.

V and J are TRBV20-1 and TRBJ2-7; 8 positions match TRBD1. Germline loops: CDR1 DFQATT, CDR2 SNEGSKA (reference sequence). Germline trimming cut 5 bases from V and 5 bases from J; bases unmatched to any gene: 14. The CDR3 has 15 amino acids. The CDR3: CSAGSQGALSDEQYF. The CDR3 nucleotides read TGCAGTGCTGGTTCCCAGGGGGCCTTATCCGACGAGCAGTACTTC.

The CDR3 here is CATSQDASGRIAYEQYF. The CDR3 coding sequence is TGTGCCACCTCCCAAGACGCTAGCGGGAGGATCGCCTACGAGCAGTACTTC. This sequence joins TRBV3-1 and TRBJ2-7; TRBD2 matches at 11 bases. Trimming removed 10 bases from V and 2 bases from J; junction bases left unmatched: 16. The CDR3 spans 17 residues. Germline CDR1 is LGHDT and CDR2 is YNNKEL (reference sequence).

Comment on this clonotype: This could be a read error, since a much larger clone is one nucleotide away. The CDR3 DNA reads TGTGCCAGCAGTGACTTACAGCGGGCCAATCAGCCCCAGCATTTT. Protein product: CASSDLQRANQPQHF. The chain links TRBV6-1 to TRBJ1-5; D uncertain. This CDR3 comprises 15 residues. Between the trimmed V and J ends, which lost 3 bases and 3 bases, there was a span of 12 bases. Germline V gene sequence: CDR1 MNHNS, CDR2 SASEGT.

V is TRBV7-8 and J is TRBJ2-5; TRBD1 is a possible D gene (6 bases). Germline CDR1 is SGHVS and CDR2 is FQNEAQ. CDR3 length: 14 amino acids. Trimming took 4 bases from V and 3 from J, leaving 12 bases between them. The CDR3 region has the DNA TGTGCCAGCAGCTATGACAGGTTCGAAGAGACCCAGTACTTC. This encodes CASSYDRFEETQYF.

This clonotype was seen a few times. Written as DNA, the CDR3 is TGCGCCAGCAGCTTGGGGTGGGGACTAGCCAAATTCTTC. Amino acid sequence: CASSLGWGLAKFF. The chain combines TRBV5-1 with TRBJ2-1; 9 positions match TRBD2. This CDR3 is 13 amino acids long. V shed 0 bases and J 16 bases; nucleotides not matched to a gene: 8. Germline assignment: CDR1 SGHRS and CDR2 YFSETQ.

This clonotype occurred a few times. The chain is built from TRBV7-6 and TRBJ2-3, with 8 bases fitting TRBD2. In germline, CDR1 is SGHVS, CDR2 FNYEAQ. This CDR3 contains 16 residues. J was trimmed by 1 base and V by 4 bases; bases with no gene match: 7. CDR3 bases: TGTGCCAGCAGCTCACTAGCGGACGGGGGCACAGATACGCAGTATTTT. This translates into CASSSLADGGTDTQYF.

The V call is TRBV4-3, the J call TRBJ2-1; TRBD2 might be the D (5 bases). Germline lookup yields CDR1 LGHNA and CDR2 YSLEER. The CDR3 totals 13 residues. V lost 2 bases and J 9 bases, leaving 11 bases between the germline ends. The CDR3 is CASSQILDAEQFF. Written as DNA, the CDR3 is TGCGCCAGCAGCCAAATACTAGATGCTGAGCAGTTCTTC.